This T cell receptor (beta chain) was retrieved from a study of T cells in Graves' hyperthyroidism and ophthalmopathy. Notes on the study in general: Using 13 V-J features, a model discriminated ophthalmopathy from stable hyperthyroidism.

Uncontrolled infection, other autoimmune disease, pregnancy and lactation each barred patients from inclusion. Amplification of TCR beta CDR3 regions was performed using RNA transcripts as template. An initial round of RT-PCR targeting the TCR CDR3 relied on the HTBI primer set. TCRdb used MiXCR to reprocess the multiplex PCR reads, holding one entry per CDR3 protein. The sample carries approximately 510,000 distinct CDR3 sequences, approximately 48% recorded once. A remark on this clonotype: As yet, its antigen is unknown.

The length of the CDR3 is 12 residues. In germline, CDR1 is SQVTM, CDR2 ANQGSEA. The V and J ends lost 3 bases and 3 bases respectively, with 8 bases between them. This chain uses TRBV29-1 with TRBJ1-2, with TRBD1 as a possible D gene (6 bases). The specimen was peripheral blood or thyroid tissue (not recorded which). This clonotype originated in an adult woman with Graves' disease, either hyperthyroidism or ophthalmopathy (not recorded which). CDR3 sequence reads: CSVDSGDYGYTF. DNA of the CDR3: TGCAGCGTTGATTCAGGGGACTATGGCTACACCTTC.